Here is one T cell receptor beta chain with its context. This same CDR3 is encoded by further DNA sequences in the sample. This specimen comes from a study of blood T cell repertoires in COVID-19. Produced via immunoSEQ multiplex PCR; TCRdb's table is partial and in-frame only. The sample lists some 40,000 clones, about 89% occurring once. Germline V CDR1 and CDR2: SGHAT, FQNNGV. This CDR3 comprises 14 residues. Unmatched junction bases numbered 9, after V lost 6 bases and J lost 4 bases. This TCR was recovered from a man over 45 with active COVID-19. The gene calls are TRBV11-2 and TRBJ2-7; 7 bases line up with TRBD1. Sequencing was performed on peripheral blood. The CDR3 region has the DNA TGTGCCAGCAGTCTAGGGGGCGGTATTTACGAGCAGTACTTC. It yields the protein CASSLGGGIYEQYF.